The 12 T cell receptor beta chains given below trace back to one sample, sequenced in a study of blood T cells in healthy people across ages. The second PCR ran about 6 to 11 cycles with a sample-barcoded 5' primer and J-beta primers. MiXCR, applied by TCRdb to the 5' RACE reads, yields one record per CDR3 protein. The table shows approximately 880,000 distinct CDR3 sequences, with 48% occurring only once. What was sequenced was blood. The source is a man aged 25-40 years in good health.

This clonotype appeared a few times. The gene calls are TRBV5-1 and TRBJ2-1; no firm D call. The germline V gene has CDR1 SGHRS and CDR2 YFSETQ. Trimming stripped 5 bases from V and 1 base from J, with 7 bases between. CDR3 size: 13 residues. CDR3 sequence reads: CASSTESYNEQFF. CDR3 nucleotide sequence: TGCGCCAGCAGTACAGAATCCTACAATGAGCAGTTCTTC.

This clonotype has just a few counts. The V gene is TRBV27, the J gene TRBJ2-3; D not certain. The CDR3 is 13 amino acids. V shed 7 bases and J shed 0 bases, with 8 bases lying between them. Per the germline V gene, CDR1 is MNHEY and CDR2 is SMNVEV (reference sequence). CDR3 in amino acids: CASKSSSTDTQYF. The DNA for the CDR3 is TGTGCCAGCAAGTCGAGCAGCACAGATACGCAGTATTTT.

The V call is TRBV7-2, the J call TRBJ2-5; possibly TRBD1 for D (7 bases). The V and J ends lost 4 bases and 5 bases respectively, with 26 bases between them. CDR1 is SGHTA and CDR2 is FQGNSA in the germline V gene. This CDR3 comprises 18 residues. The CDR3 nucleotides read TGTGCCAGCAGCTCAGGGGGGTCCGGACGTATCTCGGCGGAGACCCAGTACTTC. Amino acid sequence: CASSSGGSGRISAETQYF.

J is TRBJ2-1 and V is TRBV30; 7 nucleotides match TRBD2. The CDR3 has 15 residues. Germline CDR1 is GTSNPN and CDR2 is SVGIG (reference sequence). The ends lost 1 base at V and 0 bases at J; junction bases unmatched: 3. CDR3 loop: CAWSGGGSSYNEQFF. The CDR3 coding sequence is TGTGCCTGGAGTGGGGGCGGGAGCTCCTACAATGAGCAGTTCTTC. The variable domain in full, with the rest retrieved from reference TRBV30 and TRBJ2-1, is SQTIHQWPATLVQPVGSPLSLECTVEGTSNPNLYWYRQAAGRGLQLLFYSVGIGQISSEVPQNLSASRPQDRQFILSSKKLLLSDSGFYLCAWSGGGSSYNEQFFGPGTRLTVL.

The chain employs TRBV10-3 and TRBJ2-6, with 13 bases identical to TRBD2. The germline CDR1 and CDR2 sequences are ENHRY and SYGVKD. CDR3 length: 15 amino acids. J gave up 10 bases and V 6 bases, and 6 bases lay outside the gene matches. The CDR3 sequence: CAIRAGLAGENVLTF. As DNA, the CDR3 is TGTGCCATCAGGGCCGGACTAGCGGGGGAAAACGTCCTGACTTTC.

This clonotype occurred many times. V usage is TRBV4-3 and J usage is TRBJ2-7, with D maybe TRBD2 (6 bases). The CDR3 is 15 residues long. Trimming stripped 0 bases from V and 0 bases from J, with 9 bases between. CDR1 is LGHNA and CDR2 is YSLEER in the germline V gene. The CDR3, as DNA: TGCGCCAGCAGCCAAGAGCGGGGTAGCTCCTACGAGCAGTACTTC. It translates to CASSQERGSSYEQYF.

J is TRBJ1-3 and V is TRBV3-1; D unclear. The CDR3 loop spans 13 amino acids. Germline assignment: CDR1 LGHDT and CDR2 YNNKEL (reference sequence). V lost 3 bases and J lost 4, with 7 bases in between. CDR3 protein: CASSQESGNTIYF. The DNA for the CDR3 is TGTGCCAGCAGCCAGGAATCCGGAAACACCATATATTTT. The full variable domain, in which reference TRBV3-1 and TRBJ1-3 provide the parts outside the CDR3, is DTAVSQTPKYLVTQMGNDKSIKCEQNLGHDTMYWYKQDSKKFLKIMFSYNNKELIINETVPNRFSPKSPDKAHLNLHINSLELGDSAVYFCASSQESGNTIYFGEGSWLTVV.

V is TRBV4-2 and J is TRBJ2-1, with D possibly called TRBD1 or TRBD2 (6 bases each). The V gene's germline CDR1 is LGHNA and CDR2 YNFKEQ. With 4 bases removed from V and 7 bases from J, the gap between germline ends came to 14 bases. The CDR3 length is 14 residues. For the CDR3, the DNA is TGTGCCAGCAGCCGTGGGGGGCCCTCAAATGAGCAGTTCTTC. It is translated as CASSRGGPSNEQFF.

The chain combines TRBV12-3 or TRBV12-4 with TRBJ2-2; TRBD2 is a possible D gene (6 bases). The CDR3 contains 14 residues. The ends were cut back, 8 bases at V and 1 base at J, with 11 bases in the middle. CDR3 DNA: TGTGCCAGCCAAGGACTAAGGAACACCGGGGAGCTGTTTTTT. As protein: CASQGLRNTGELFF.

This clonotype was seen repeatedly, ten times or more. This rearrangement joins TRBV6-5 to TRBJ2-1; 8 nucleotides match TRBD1. J gave up 0 bases and V 0 bases, and 1 base lay outside the gene matches. Germline V gives CDR1 MNHEY, CDR2 SVGAGI. CDR3 length equals 16 residues. CDR3 bases: TGTGCCAGCAGTTACTCGGGGACAGGCTCCTACAATGAGCAGTTCTTC. This translates into CASSYSGTGSYNEQFF.

A single count supports this clonotype. The chain is built from TRBV12-3 or TRBV12-4 and TRBJ1-2; TRBD1 aligns across 7 bases. The trim removed 6 bases at V and 4 bases at J, leaving 8 bases unmatched. The CDR3 consists of 14 residues. The CDR3 is CASSQQGNGYGYTF. The CDR3 DNA sequence: TGTGCCAGCAGCCAACAGGGGAATGGCTATGGCTACACCTTC.

In the case of this clonotype: Compared with germline, one end of the junction differs, possibly owing to a read error. The rearrangement links TRBV12-3 or TRBV12-4 to TRBJ2-7, with D tentatively TRBD1 (5 bases). The CDR3 is 13 residues long. The CDR3 nucleotides are TGTGCCAGCAGTTTACAGGGTCCAAACGAGAAGTACTTC. It translates to CASSLQGPNEKYF.